These 21 T cell receptor beta chains were all obtained from the same sample, sequenced in a study of blood T cell repertoires in COVID-19. The data were produced by immunoSEQ multiplex PCR, yet TCRdb's version contains in-frame clones alone and is incomplete. In the table there are more than 85,000 clones, approximately 80% of which are singletons. The sequenced sample consisted of peripheral blood. The receptors stem from a woman in her sixties or seventies with acute or convalescent COVID-19.

V gene TRBV18 combines with J gene TRBJ1-3, with 10 bases matching TRBD1. The length of the CDR3 is 17 residues. Trimming took 6 bases from V and 3 from J; bases not matched to a gene: 11. From germline, CDR1 is KGHSH and CDR2 LQKENI. CDR3 protein: CASSVGTGDLFGNTIYF. The CDR3 DNA is TGTGCCAGCTCGGTGGGGACAGGGGACCTCTTTGGAAACACCATATATTTT. The entire variable domain, with the rest obtained from reference TRBV18 and TRBJ1-3, is as follows: NAGVMQNPRHLVRRRGQEARLRCSPMKGHSHVYWYRQLPEEGLKFMVYLQKENIIDESGMPKERFSAEFPKEGPSILRIQQVVRGDSAAYFCASSVGTGDLFGNTIYFGEGSWLTVV.

V is TRBV7-2 and J is TRBJ2-5; 10 positions agree with TRBD1. Looked up from germline, CDR1 is SGHTA and CDR2 is FQGNSA. This CDR3 comprises 14 residues. The J segment lost 5 bases and the V segment lost 6 bases, leaving 6 bases of the junction unmatched. The CDR3 reads CASSRQGAGETQYF. CDR3 bases: TGTGCCAGCAGTAGACAGGGGGCTGGGGAGACCCAGTACTTC.

On this clone: Other DNA sequences in the sample encode the same CDR3. J is TRBJ1-1 and V is TRBV7-2; D gene uncertain. V shed 1 base and J shed 3 bases, with 6 bases lying between them. Germline CDR1 SGHTA, CDR2 FQGNSA. The CDR3 loop spans 13 amino acids. The CDR3 region is CASSLVEDTEAFF. For the CDR3, the DNA is TGTGCCAGCAGCTTAGTTGAGGACACTGAAGCTTTCTTT. Using reference TRBV7-2 and TRBJ1-1 for the parts outside the CDR3, the full variable domain is GAGVSQSPSNKVTEKGKDVELRCDPISGHTALYWYRQSLGQGLEFLIYFQGNSAPDKSGLPSDRFSAERTGGSVSTLTIQRTQQEDSAVYLCASSLVEDTEAFFGQGTRLTVV.

The chain is built from TRBV11-2 and TRBJ2-1; D is perhaps TRBD1 (6 bases). V was pared by 1 base and J by 7 bases, with 14 bases between. The CDR3 is 15 amino acids. The germline CDR1 and CDR2 sequences are SGHAT and FQNNGV. CDR3 DNA sequence: TGTGCCAGCAGCTTAGGGCTAGCAGGGGTGAATGAGCAGTTCTTC. Encoded protein: CASSLGLAGVNEQFF.

The V and J genes are TRBV19 and TRBJ1-2; D is uncertain. The CDR3 spans 15 residues. Deletions cut 7 bases from V and 8 bases from J, with 23 bases between. Germline CDR1 is LNHDA and CDR2 is SQIVND (reference sequence). CDR3 region: CASKGMGQRTGGYTF. DNA for the CDR3: TGTGCCAGTAAAGGGATGGGTCAGCGAACGGGGGGCTACACCTTC.

This chain uses TRBV30 with TRBJ1-1, with 12 bases fitting TRBD1. V lost 5 bases and J lost 4; bases outside the gene matches: 5. The CDR3 is 14 amino acids. Germline CDR1 and CDR2: GTSNPN and SVGIG (reference sequence). CDR3 residues: CAWDPGQGATEAFF. In DNA form, the CDR3 reads TGTGCCTGGGACCCGGGACAGGGGGCCACTGAAGCTTTCTTT.

This clone came up a few times. This chain joins TRBV18 and TRBJ1-1; a weak D match, TRBD1 (6 bases). This CDR3 is built from 14 residues. Per the germline V gene, CDR1 is KGHSH and CDR2 is LQKENI. Trimming left V 5 bases short and J 1 base short, with 11 bases between. The CDR3 loop reads CASSIEQGNTEAFF. In DNA form, the CDR3 reads TGTGCCAGCTCAATAGAACAGGGGAACACTGAAGCTTTCTTT.

The chain carries TRBV6-6 and TRBJ2-6, with D perhaps matching TRBD2 (5 bases). The germline gives CDR1 MNHNY, CDR2 SVGAGI (reference sequence). Trimming removed 2 bases from V and 2 bases from J, with 7 bases in between. The CDR3 is 15 amino acids. The CDR3 sequence is CASSYREAGANVLTF. DNA of the CDR3: TGTGCCAGCAGTTACCGGGAAGCTGGGGCCAACGTCCTGACTTTC.

This chain's CDR3 is CASSPLTTQLGTGELFF. The CDR3 nucleotides read TGCGCCAGCAGCCCCCTAACTACCCAATTAGGCACCGGGGAGCTGTTTTTT. V gene TRBV5-1 combines with J gene TRBJ2-2; D unclear. V lost 4 bases, J lost 4 bases, and 20 bases lay in between. The CDR3 length is 17 residues. CDR1 and CDR2 (germline): SGHRS, YFSETQ.

The chain combines TRBV7-3 with TRBJ2-7; D may be TRBD2 (6 bases). Trimming took off 5 bases at V and 5 bases at J, with 19 bases between the two ends. Germline V gives CDR1 SGHTA, CDR2 FQGTGA. The CDR3 contains 15 residues. The DNA of the CDR3 is TGTGCCAGCAGCCCTGGTTCGGCAGGAGGGGACGAGCAGTACTTC. Its protein product is CASSPGSAGGDEQYF.

The chain couples TRBV7-3 to TRBJ1-1, with D possibly being TRBD1 (5 bases). CDR1 SGHTA and CDR2 FQGTGA come from the germline V gene. The V end lost 6 bases, the J end lost 7 bases, and 21 bases lay between the germline ends. The CDR3 is made up of 15 amino acids. CDR3 sequence: CASSFGPLPDSEAFF. In nucleotides, the CDR3 is TGTGCCAGCAGTTTTGGGCCACTCCCAGACAGTGAAGCTTTCTTT.

This rearrangement joins TRBV20-1 to TRBJ2-1; perhaps TRBD1 as D (5 bases). Germline V gene data show CDR1 as DFQATT and CDR2 as SNEGSKA (reference sequence). Trimming pared 5 bases from V and 12 bases from J, leaving 14 bases between. The CDR3 length is 11 residues. In nucleotides, the CDR3 is TGCAGTGCTCTCGACAGCCCATGGCAGTTCTTC. It yields the protein CSALDSPWQFF.

The chain joins TRBV11-3 to TRBJ1-2; D unresolved. Germline CDR1 SGHNT, CDR2 YENEEA. CDR3 size: 12 residues. Trimming left V 4 bases short and J 4 bases short, with 7 bases between. The CDR3 loop reads CASSYNSYGYTF. DNA for the CDR3: TGTGCCAGCAGCTACAACAGCTATGGCTACACCTTC. Drawing the rest from reference TRBV11-3 and TRBJ1-2, the complete variable domain is EAGVVQSPRYKIIEKKQPVAFWCNPISGHNTLYWYLQNLGQGPELLIRYENEEAVDDSQLPKDRFSAERLKGVDSTLKIQPAELGDSAVYLCASSYNSYGYTFGSGTRLTVV.

CDR3 DNA sequence: TGTGCCAGCAGCCGACTAGTAGCAGAGACCCAGTACTTC. Its translation: CASSRLVAETQYF. The rearrangement joins TRBV7-2 to TRBJ2-5; a possible D gene is TRBD2 (6 bases). This CDR3 spans 13 amino acids. V lost 5 bases and J lost 4, with 11 bases in between. Germline V gene lookup returns CDR1 SGHTA and CDR2 FQGNSA.

This clone was picked up one time. CDR3: CASSFGLAGLQETQYF. In DNA form, the CDR3 reads TGCGCCAGCAGCTTCGGACTAGCGGGGCTTCAAGAGACCCAGTACTTC. The chain uses TRBV5-1 and TRBJ2-5; 12 bases align to TRBD2. V lost 2 bases to trimming and J lost 2 bases; unmatched junction nucleotides: 4. CDR1 is SGHRS, CDR2 YFSETQ, per germline. The CDR3 loop spans 16 amino acids.

The chain combines TRBV29-1 with TRBJ2-2, with D tentatively TRBD2 (5 bases). CDR1 is SQVTM and CDR2 is ANQGSEA in the germline V gene. The CDR3 runs to 13 residues. With 3 bases removed from V and 1 base from J, the gap between germline ends came to 6 bases. The CDR3 DNA is TGCAGCGTTGAGGCGGGGAACACCGGGGAGCTGTTTTTT. This sequence encodes CSVEAGNTGELFF.

This clone was seen once. The V gene is TRBV24-1, the J gene TRBJ1-5; 9 nucleotides match TRBD1. Trimming cost V 5 bases and J 5 bases; bases outside gene matches: 6. The CDR3 sequence is 15 residues long. Germline lookup yields CDR1 KGHDR and CDR2 SFDVKD. The CDR3 here is CATSGATGGDQPQHF. As DNA, the CDR3 is TGTGCCACCAGTGGGGCTACAGGGGGCGATCAGCCCCAGCATTTT.

The chain links TRBV6-5 to TRBJ2-2; 8 bases are a match to TRBD2. Germline-derived CDR1 and CDR2 are MNHEY and SVGAGI. V shed 2 bases and J 1 base; nucleotides not matched to a gene: 0. This CDR3 spans 15 amino acids. This CDR3 is CASSYTSGNTGELFF. CDR3 coding DNA: TGTGCCAGCAGTTACACTAGCGGGAACACCGGGGAGCTGTTTTTT.

This clone was recorded at least ten times. The V and J genes are TRBV5-1 and TRBJ2-1, with TRBD2 matching over 10 bases. With V trimmed by 4 bases and J by 7 bases, 8 bases remained unmatched. Germline assignment: CDR1 SGHRS and CDR2 YFSETQ. CDR3 length: 15 amino acids. CDR3 DNA sequence: TGCGCCAGCAGCCATAGCGGGGGGCCTCGGAATGAGCAGTTCTTC. Its translation is CASSHSGGPRNEQFF.

V is TRBV6-1 and J is TRBJ1-1; a possible D gene is TRBD1 (6 bases). Germline CDR1 reads MNHNS; CDR2 reads SASEGT. The length of the CDR3 is 15 residues. Trimming left V 2 bases short and J 5 bases short, with 15 bases between. The CDR3 DNA sequence: TGTGCCAGCAGTGAACTCTTCCCAGGGGAGACTGAAGCTTTCTTT. This gives the protein CASSELFPGETEAFF.

CDR3 in amino acids: CASSRRASGGRDEQFF. The CDR3 coding sequence is TGTGCCAGCAGCCGTCGAGCTAGCGGGGGGCGGGATGAGCAGTTCTTC. V gene TRBV3-1 (or the pseudogene TRBV3-2) combines with J gene TRBJ2-1; 11 nucleotides agree with TRBD2. Germline values: CDR1 LGHDT, CDR2 YNNKEL (reference sequence). Trimming at V came to 4 bases and at J to 8 bases, leaving 10 bases not matched to a gene. The CDR3 runs to 16 residues.